The rows below give T cell receptor beta chains drawn from one sample of a study of blood T cells in healthy people across ages. TCRdb passed the 5' RACE reads through MiXCR, listing each CDR3 protein once. The table shows some 760,000 distinct CDR3 sequences, with approximately 25% occurring only once. The same specimen was also included in a second study, on T cells of mothers and their children.

The specimen sequenced was blood. The receptors come from a boy younger than 18 in good health. Both conserved end residues are part of each CDR3. The order of the fields is D gene, J gene, V gene, clone size, CDR3 protein. D genes are given only for firm matches. Part of the rows lack a size; the others show once, few, many or a class for expanded clones.

d_call: TRBD1; j_call: -; v_call: TRBV20-1; clone_size: -; cdr3_aa: CSAKPVWTGYYEQYF
d_call: -; j_call: TRBJ2-6; v_call: TRBV7-9; clone_size: -; cdr3_aa: CASSLDVFGSWGANVLTF
d_call: -; j_call: TRBJ2-1; v_call: TRBV4-3; clone_size: few; cdr3_aa: CASSQEGRVNEQFF
d_call: -; j_call: TRBJ1-4; v_call: TRBV7-8; clone_size: -; cdr3_aa: CASSSQMGSNEKLFF
d_call: TRBD2; j_call: TRBJ2-3; v_call: TRBV7-9; clone_size: few; cdr3_aa: CASSPRTSAGTDTQYF
d_call: TRBD1; j_call: TRBJ1-2; v_call: TRBV6-2/TRBV6-3; clone_size: -; cdr3_aa: CASRTTGTDNYGYTF
d_call: TRBD2; j_call: TRBJ2-1; v_call: TRBV7-8; clone_size: -; cdr3_aa: CASSQRLAGGAEQFF
d_call: TRBD2; j_call: TRBJ2-5; v_call: TRBV6-5; clone_size: few; cdr3_aa: CASSYGLAGGRDETQYF
d_call: -; j_call: TRBJ1-1; v_call: TRBV29-1; clone_size: -; cdr3_aa: CSVVSRNTEAFF
d_call: -; j_call: -; v_call: TRBV5-1; clone_size: few; cdr3_aa: CASSEAGNDNEQFF
d_call: -; j_call: TRBJ2-5; v_call: TRBV4-3; clone_size: -; cdr3_aa: CASSQGWLVEETQYF
d_call: -; j_call: TRBJ2-7; v_call: TRBV6-1; clone_size: -; cdr3_aa: CASSEVGGVWDEQYF